These 5 T cell receptor beta chains were sequenced from one sample in a study of blood T cells in healthy people across ages. With a J-beta primer mix and a sample-barcoded 5' primer, a second PCR ran roughly 7 to 11 cycles. TCRdb re-called the 5' RACE reads through MiXCR, storing one row per CDR3 protein. The sample lists around 800,000 distinct CDR3 sequences, roughly 26% occurring once. A further study also used this sample, focusing on T cells of mothers and their children.

The sample comprised blood. The origin of the receptors is a boy aged 5-17 years in good health.

J is TRBJ2-1 and V is TRBV7-9; TRBD2 matches 8 bases. Germline lookup yields CDR1 SEHNR and CDR2 FQNEAQ (reference sequence). This CDR3 is 14 amino acids long. With 10 bases clipped from V and 2 bases from J, the junction kept 7 bases outside the gene matches. CDR3 bases: TGTGCCACCCCCCGGGGGGGAACCTACAATGAGCAGTTCTTC. Its protein product is CATPRGGTYNEQFF. The full variable domain, its missing parts supplied by reference TRBV7-9 and TRBJ2-1, is DTGVSQNPRHKITKRGQNVTFRCDPISEHNRLYWYRQTLGQGPEFLTYFQNEAQLEKSRLLSDRFSAERPKGSFSTLEIQRTEQGDSAMYLCATPRGGTYNEQFFGPGTRLTVL.

Worth noting for this clonotype: The CDR3 carries no conserved terminal phenylalanine or tryptophan, so it likely arises from a read error. It is unclear where the CDR3 begins or ends on the DNA, so no DNA is shown, and the CDR3 is as TCRdb lists it. The chain links TRBV6-5 to TRBJ1-1; the table gives TRBD1 as D, unverified against the DNA. The V gene's germline CDR1 is MNHEY and CDR2 SVGAGI. Counting both end residues, the CDR3 totals 13 amino acids. The CDR3 is CASSLGRNTEAFL.

This clonotype was observed a handful of times. DNA for the CDR3: TGTGCCAGCAGAAACTCCGGAGGACAGGGACGTAGCTCTGGAAACACCATATATTTT. It yields the protein CASRNSGGQGRSSGNTIYF. The chain couples TRBV11-1 to TRBJ1-3, with 8 bases matching TRBD1. The J segment lost 0 bases and the V segment lost 6 bases, leaving 16 bases of the junction unmatched. Germline V gene sequence: CDR1 SGHAT, CDR2 FQDESV (reference sequence). The length of the CDR3 is 19 residues.

The chain recombines TRBV6-5 with TRBJ2-5, with TRBD2 matching 7 bases. J lost 0 bases, V lost 0 bases, and 4 bases had no gene match. The CDR3 contains 16 residues. In germline, CDR1 is MNHEY, CDR2 SVGAGI. The DNA for the CDR3 is TGTGCCAGCAGTTACTCGGCTAGCGGCTACCAAGAGACCCAGTACTTC. Amino acids: CASSYSASGYQETQYF.

This clonotype was seen a few times. This sequence joins TRBV7-3 and TRBJ2-2, with 13 bases matching TRBD2. This CDR3 contains 18 residues. J was trimmed by 1 base and V by 5 bases; bases with no gene match: 7. Germline V lookup: CDR1 SGHTA, CDR2 FQGTGA. The CDR3 DNA reads as TGTGCCAGCAGCCTTCGGACTAGCGGGGGCTTGAACACCGGGGAGCTGTTTTTT. Its translation: CASSLRTSGGLNTGELFF.